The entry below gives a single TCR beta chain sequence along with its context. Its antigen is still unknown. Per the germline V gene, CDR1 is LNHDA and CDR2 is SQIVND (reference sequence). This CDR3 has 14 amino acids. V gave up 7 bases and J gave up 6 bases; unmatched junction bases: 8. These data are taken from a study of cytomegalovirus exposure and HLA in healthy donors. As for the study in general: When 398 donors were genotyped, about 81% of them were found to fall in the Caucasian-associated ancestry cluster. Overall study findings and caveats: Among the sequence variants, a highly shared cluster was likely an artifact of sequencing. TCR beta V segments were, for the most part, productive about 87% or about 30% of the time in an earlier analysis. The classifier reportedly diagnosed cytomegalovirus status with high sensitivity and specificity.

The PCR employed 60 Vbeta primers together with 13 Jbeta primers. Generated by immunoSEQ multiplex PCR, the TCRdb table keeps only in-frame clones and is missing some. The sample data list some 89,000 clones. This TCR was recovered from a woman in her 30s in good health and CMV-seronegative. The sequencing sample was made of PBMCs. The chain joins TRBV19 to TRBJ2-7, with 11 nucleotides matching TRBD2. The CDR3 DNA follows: TGTGCCAGTACCTCACTAGCGGGGGAAGCCGAGCAGTACTTC. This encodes CASTSLAGEAEQYF.